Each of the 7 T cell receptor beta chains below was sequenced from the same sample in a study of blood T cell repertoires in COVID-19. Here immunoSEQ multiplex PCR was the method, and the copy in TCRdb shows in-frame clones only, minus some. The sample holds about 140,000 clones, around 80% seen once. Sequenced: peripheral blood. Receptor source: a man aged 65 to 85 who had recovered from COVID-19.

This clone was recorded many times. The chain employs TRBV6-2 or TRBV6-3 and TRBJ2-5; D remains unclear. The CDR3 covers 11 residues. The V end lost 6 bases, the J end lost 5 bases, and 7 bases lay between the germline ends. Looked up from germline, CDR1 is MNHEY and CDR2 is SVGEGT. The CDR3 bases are TGTGCCAGCAGCTTCTATGAGACCCAGTACTTC. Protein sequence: CASSFYETQYF.

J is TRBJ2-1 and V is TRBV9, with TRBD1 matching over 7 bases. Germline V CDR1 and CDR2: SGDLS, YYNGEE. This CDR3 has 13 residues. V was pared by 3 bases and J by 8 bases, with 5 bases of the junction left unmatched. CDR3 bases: TGTGCCAGCAGCGCGACAGGGTTCGATGAGCAGTTCTTC. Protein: CASSATGFDEQFF.

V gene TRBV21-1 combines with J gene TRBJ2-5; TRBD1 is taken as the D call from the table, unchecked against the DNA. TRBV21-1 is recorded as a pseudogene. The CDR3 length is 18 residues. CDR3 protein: CASSKGTGNSSLQETQYF. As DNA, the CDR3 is TGTGCCAGCAGCAAAGGGACAGGGAATTCCTCATTACAAGAGACCCAGTACTTC.

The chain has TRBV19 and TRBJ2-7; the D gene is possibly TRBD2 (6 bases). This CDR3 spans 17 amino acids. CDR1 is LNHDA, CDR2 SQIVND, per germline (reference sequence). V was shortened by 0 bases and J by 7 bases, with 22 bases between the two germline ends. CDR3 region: CASSIDHYSGGDREQYF. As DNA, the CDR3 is TGTGCCAGTAGTATAGATCATTACTCAGGCGGGGATCGGGAGCAGTACTTC.

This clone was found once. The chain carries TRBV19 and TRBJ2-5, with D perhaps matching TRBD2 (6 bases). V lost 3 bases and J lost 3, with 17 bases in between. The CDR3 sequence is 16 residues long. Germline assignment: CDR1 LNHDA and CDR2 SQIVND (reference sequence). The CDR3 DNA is TGTGCCAGTAGTATGGTGGAGGGACCACTAAAAGAGACCCAGTACTTC. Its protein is CASSMVEGPLKETQYF. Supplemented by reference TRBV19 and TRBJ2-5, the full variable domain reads DGGITQSPKYLFRKEGQNVTLSCEQNLNHDAMYWYRQDPGQGLRLIYYSQIVNDFQKGDIAEGYSVSREKKESFPLTVTSAQKNPTAFYLCASSMVEGPLKETQYFGPGTRLLVL.

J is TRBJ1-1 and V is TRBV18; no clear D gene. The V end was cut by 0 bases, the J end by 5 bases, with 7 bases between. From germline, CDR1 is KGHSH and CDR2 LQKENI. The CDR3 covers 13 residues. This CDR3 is CASSPPGPTEAFF. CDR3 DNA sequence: TGTGCCAGCTCACCACCTGGGCCGACTGAAGCTTTCTTT.

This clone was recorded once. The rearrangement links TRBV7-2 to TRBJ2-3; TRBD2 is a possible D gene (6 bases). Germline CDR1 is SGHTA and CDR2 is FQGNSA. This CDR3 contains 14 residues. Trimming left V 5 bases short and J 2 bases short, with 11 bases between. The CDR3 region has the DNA TGTGCCAGCAGCACCGGGACTTACACAGATACGCAGTATTTT. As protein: CASSTGTYTDTQYF.